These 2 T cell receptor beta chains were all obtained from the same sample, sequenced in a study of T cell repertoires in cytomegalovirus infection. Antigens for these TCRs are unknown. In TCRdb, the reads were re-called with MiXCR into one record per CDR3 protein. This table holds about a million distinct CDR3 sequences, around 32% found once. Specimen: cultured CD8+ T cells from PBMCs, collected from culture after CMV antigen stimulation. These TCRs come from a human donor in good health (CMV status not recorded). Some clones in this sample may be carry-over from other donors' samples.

CDR3 in DNA: TGTGCCAGCAGCCAGGAGACAGGGCCTGGCTACACCTTC. This encodes CASSQETGPGYTF. The chain joins TRBV4-2 to TRBJ1-2; 7 bases line up with TRBD1. The CDR3 has 13 residues. The V segment lost 3 bases and the J segment 7 bases; nucleotides outside the gene matches: 5. The V gene's germline CDR1 is LGHNA and CDR2 YNFKEQ.

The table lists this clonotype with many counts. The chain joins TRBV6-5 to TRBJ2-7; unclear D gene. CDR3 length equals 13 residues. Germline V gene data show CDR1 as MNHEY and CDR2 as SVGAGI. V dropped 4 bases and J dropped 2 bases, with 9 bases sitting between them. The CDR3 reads CASSFGRTYEQYF. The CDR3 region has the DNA TGTGCCAGCAGTTTCGGACGGACCTACGAGCAGTACTTC.